The T cell receptor beta chain under discussion was sequenced for a study of CD8 T cells in Susac syndrome. Reverse transcription of about 0.5 to 1 ug RNA used random hexamers. In TCRdb, the immunoSEQ multiplex PCR reads were re-called with MiXCR into one record per CDR3 protein. The data show 100,000 to 150,000 distinct CDR3 sequences, just under 95% seen once. In germline, CDR1 is KGHSH, CDR2 LQKENI. The V end lost 7 bases, the J end lost 7 bases, and 11 bases lay between the germline ends. This CDR3 comprises 11 residues. Isolation of CD8+ and CD4+ T cells was performed negatively, whereas enrichment of TEMRA cells was done by FACS.

The clonotype originates from a human donor with Susac syndrome. J is TRBJ2-7 and V is TRBV18, with D unclear. The specimen sequenced was CD8+ T cells from PBMCs. CDR3 amino acids: CASFLLLEQYF. The CDR3 nucleotides read TGTGCCAGCTTCCTCCTGTTAGAGCAGTACTTC.